The 21 T cell receptor beta chains below come from one sample, sequenced in a study of blood T cell repertoires in COVID-19 (dated by TCRdb to 2020 to 2021). Library preparation was by the immunoSEQ multiplex PCR assay. TCRdb took this table from immuneACCESS and kept in-frame rearrangements with V and J called. Such tables lack part of the clones; where checked against another copy, unresolved V genes explain under half of the gap, and the rest is unexplained. The sample yields over 250,000 clones; around 90% were counted once. The top ten clonotypes cover approximately 2.2% of the sample. Sequencing was carried out using peripheral blood. These receptors came from a man between 50 and 59 years old with acute or convalescent COVID-19.

This sequence joins TRBV30 and TRBJ2-5, with TRBD1 identical over 8 bases. CDR3 length: 13 amino acids. Germline V gives CDR1 GTSNPN, CDR2 SVGIG (reference sequence). V lost 8 bases to trimming and J lost 6 bases; unmatched junction nucleotides: 11. The CDR3 DNA is TGTGCCGGCTCCGGGACAGGTTGGAAGACCCAGTACTTC. It is translated as CAGSGTGWKTQYF.

The genes are TRBV6-5 and TRBJ1-1, with a possible D match to TRBD1 (5 bases). Trimming pared 2 bases from V and 4 bases from J, leaving 11 bases between. This CDR3 region has 14 residues. CDR1 and CDR2 (germline): MNHEY, SVGAGI. Here the CDR3 reads CASSYSGARTEAFF. The CDR3, as DNA: TGTGCCAGCAGTTACAGTGGGGCCCGCACTGAAGCTTTCTTT.

CDR3 in DNA: TGTGCCAGCTCCCCCGGGACAGGCCCCAATGAGCAGTTCTTC. The encoded protein is CASSPGTGPNEQFF. The chain combines TRBV18 with TRBJ2-1; 8 bases line up with TRBD1. The V and J ends lost 6 bases and 6 bases, in that order; junction bases with no gene match: 7. Looked up from germline, CDR1 is KGHSH and CDR2 is LQKENI. The CDR3 is made up of 14 amino acids.

This clone occurred once. J is TRBJ1-5 and V is TRBV19, with D tentatively TRBD1 (5 bases). Germline V gene lookup returns CDR1 LNHDA and CDR2 SQIVND (reference sequence). The CDR3 consists of 15 residues. V lost 2 bases, J lost 5 bases, and 13 bases lay in between. DNA of the CDR3: TGTGCCAGTAGTATAAATGGCAGGGATGATCAGCCCCAGCATTTT. Its translation is CASSINGRDDQPQHF.

This clone was counted once. The chain uses TRBV10-1 and TRBJ2-2; TRBD1 is a possible D gene (6 bases). CDR1 and CDR2 (germline): WNHNN, SYGVQD (reference sequence). CDR3 size: 16 residues. Trimming shortened V by 6 bases and J by 1 base, and 15 bases separated the two germline ends. The CDR3 spells CASRKPPGQNTGELFF. DNA for the CDR3: TGCGCCAGCAGGAAACCGCCGGGACAGAACACCGGGGAGCTGTTTTTT.

The chain joins TRBV29-1 to TRBJ2-7; TRBD2 matches 7 bases. V gave up 5 bases and J gave up 6 bases; unmatched junction bases: 13. CDR1 is SQVTM, CDR2 ANQGSEA, per germline. CDR3 size: 14 residues. DNA for the CDR3: TGCAGCGTTCAAGGTCGGGTAGCGGGTTCCGAGCAGTACTTC. As protein: CSVQGRVAGSEQYF.

The chain employs TRBV30 and TRBJ1-3, with 7 bases lining up with TRBD1. CDR3 length: 15 amino acids. Trimming at V came to 0 bases and at J to 2 bases, leaving 4 bases not matched to a gene. Germline values: CDR1 GTSNPN, CDR2 SVGIG (reference sequence). CDR3 bases: TGTGCCTGGAGTGTGAGGGGGCTACCTGGAAACACCATATATTTT. This translates into CAWSVRGLPGNTIYF.

Concerning this clone: Other nucleotide sequences from this sample produce the same CDR3. The chain has TRBV9 and TRBJ1-1; TRBD1 is a possible D gene (5 bases). The CDR3 sequence is 14 residues long. Per germline, CDR1 SGDLS and CDR2 YYNGEE. Trimming took off 0 bases at V and 4 bases at J, with 10 bases between the two ends. The CDR3 loop is CASSVGTGPTEAFF. In DNA form, the CDR3 reads TGTGCCAGCAGCGTAGGAACAGGCCCCACTGAAGCTTTCTTT.

CDR3: CASSQRGGTGETQYF. Here the CDR3 DNA reads TGTGCCAGCAGCCAAAGAGGCGGTACAGGGGAGACCCAGTACTTC. V gene TRBV13 combines with J gene TRBJ2-5; D is possibly TRBD1 (6 bases). Trimming removed 5 bases at V and 5 bases at J, with 18 bases between. Germline V CDR1 and CDR2: PRHDT, FYEKMQ (reference sequence). CDR3 size: 15 residues.

This sequence joins TRBV6-5 and TRBJ1-3; D possibly corresponds to TRBD1 (6 bases). Germline V gives CDR1 MNHEY, CDR2 SVGAGI. There are 14 residues in the CDR3. V dropped 2 bases and J dropped 7 bases, with 12 bases sitting between them. The CDR3 loop is CASSYTTGRNTIYF. DNA of the CDR3: TGTGCCAGCAGTTACACCACAGGGCGTAACACCATATATTTT.

The V gene is TRBV24-1, the J gene TRBJ2-2, with 10 bases fitting TRBD1. V shed 3 bases, J shed 8 bases, and the junction held 5 bases outside the gene matches. Germline lookup yields CDR1 KGHDR and CDR2 SFDVKD. The CDR3 has 15 residues. CDR3 amino acids: CATSDPGQGSGELFF. The CDR3 bases are TGTGCCACCAGTGATCCGGGACAGGGGAGTGGGGAGCTGTTTTTT.

The chain employs TRBV27 and TRBJ1-2; no clear D. With 0 bases removed from V and 4 bases from J, the gap between germline ends came to 12 bases. The CDR3 runs 15 residues. Germline V gene sequence: CDR1 MNHEY, CDR2 SMNVEV (reference sequence). The CDR3 DNA reads TGTGCCAGCAGTTTATCGCCTTCCCCTAGCTATGGCTACACCTTC. It specifies CASSLSPSPSYGYTF.

A remark on this clone: Other DNA sequences in this specimen translate into the identical CDR3. The rearrangement links TRBV18 to TRBJ1-1; D call uncertain. Trimming left V 3 bases short and J 1 base short, with 9 bases between. The CDR3 length is 14 residues. Germline CDR1 is KGHSH and CDR2 is LQKENI. The CDR3 nucleotides are TGTGCCAGCTCACCGGGCCGGGGGAACACTGAAGCTTTCTTT. This sequence encodes CASSPGRGNTEAFF.

J is TRBJ1-5 and V is TRBV5-1, with D possibly being TRBD1 (5 bases). The V and J ends lost 4 bases and 6 bases respectively, with 14 bases between them. The CDR3 extends over 14 amino acids. CDR1 and CDR2 from the germline V gene are SGHRS and YFSETQ. The CDR3 DNA follows: TGCGCCAGCAGCCGGGAACTGGGGGGTCAGCCCCAGCATTTT. Protein: CASSRELGGQPQHF.

The J gene is TRBJ2-6, the V gene TRBV13; TRBD1 might be the D (6 bases). Per the germline V gene, CDR1 is PRHDT and CDR2 is FYEKMQ (reference sequence). V was pared by 7 bases and J by 2 bases, with 15 bases between. The CDR3 consists of 16 residues. CDR3 loop: CASTSRGPTGANVLTF. The CDR3 bases are TGTGCCAGCACCTCCAGGGGCCCGACTGGGGCCAACGTCCTGACTTTC.

The chain uses TRBV29-1 and TRBJ1-2; TRBD1 matches 12 bases. V lost 6 bases, J lost 3 bases, and 11 bases stayed unmatched. Germline-derived CDR1 and CDR2 are SQVTM and ANQGSEA. This CDR3 has 16 amino acids. DNA of the CDR3: TGCAGCGTCCTAGGGACAGGGGGCCTCAGGGACTATGGCTACACCTTC. This encodes CSVLGTGGLRDYGYTF.

The genes are TRBV5-1 and TRBJ2-1; maybe TRBD2 (6 bases). This CDR3 spans 16 amino acids. Trimming removed 3 bases at V and 8 bases at J, with 21 bases between. Germline values: CDR1 SGHRS, CDR2 YFSETQ. This CDR3 reads CASSSRGGAQGDEQFF. The CDR3, as DNA: TGCGCCAGCAGCTCCCGAGGAGGGGCCCAAGGCGATGAGCAGTTCTTC.

V is TRBV10-2 and J is TRBJ1-5, with D unresolved. Germline V lookup: CDR1 WSHSY, CDR2 SAAADI. Between the trimmed V and J ends, which lost 6 bases and 4 bases, there was a span of 7 bases. The CDR3 consists of 12 residues. CDR3 sequence (DNA): TGCGCCAGCAGCACCGGGAATCAGCCCCAGCATTTT. This encodes CASSTGNQPQHF.

This clone was found once. The chain employs TRBV6-1 and TRBJ1-2; tentative D call: TRBD1 (5 bases). In germline, CDR1 is MNHNS, CDR2 SASEGT. V dropped 1 base and J dropped 0 bases, with 15 bases sitting between them. This CDR3 region has 17 residues. The CDR3: CASSEGSGLRSNYGYTF. Here the CDR3 DNA reads TGTGCCAGCAGTGAAGGTTCAGGGCTGAGATCTAACTATGGCTACACCTTC.

The V call is TRBV11-1, the J call TRBJ1-1; TRBD1 is a possible D gene (5 bases). Trimming shortened V by 8 bases and J by 3 bases, and 10 bases separated the two germline ends. CDR1 is SGHAT and CDR2 is FQDESV in the germline V gene (reference sequence). The CDR3 extends over 12 amino acids. This chain's CDR3 is CASRGRDTEAFF. CDR3 nucleotides: TGTGCCAGCCGGGGGAGGGACACTGAAGCTTTCTTT.

Only one count was recorded for this clone. This chain joins TRBV15 and TRBJ1-4; D is ambiguous. The CDR3 covers 16 residues. Germline values: CDR1 LNHNV, CDR2 YYDKDF (reference sequence). Trimming removed 1 base from V and 3 bases from J, with 12 bases in between. CDR3 coding DNA: TGTGCCACCAGCAGAGGAACAGCGCGGGCTAATGAAAAACTGTTTTTT. It codes for CATSRGTARANEKLFF. Full variable domain (missing parts from reference TRBV15 and TRBJ1-4): DAMVIQNPRYQVTQFGKPVTLSCSQTLNHNVMYWYQQKSSQAPKLLFHYYDKDFNNEADTPDNFQSRRPNTSFCFLDIRSPGLGDTAMYLCATSRGTARANEKLFFGSGTQLSVL.